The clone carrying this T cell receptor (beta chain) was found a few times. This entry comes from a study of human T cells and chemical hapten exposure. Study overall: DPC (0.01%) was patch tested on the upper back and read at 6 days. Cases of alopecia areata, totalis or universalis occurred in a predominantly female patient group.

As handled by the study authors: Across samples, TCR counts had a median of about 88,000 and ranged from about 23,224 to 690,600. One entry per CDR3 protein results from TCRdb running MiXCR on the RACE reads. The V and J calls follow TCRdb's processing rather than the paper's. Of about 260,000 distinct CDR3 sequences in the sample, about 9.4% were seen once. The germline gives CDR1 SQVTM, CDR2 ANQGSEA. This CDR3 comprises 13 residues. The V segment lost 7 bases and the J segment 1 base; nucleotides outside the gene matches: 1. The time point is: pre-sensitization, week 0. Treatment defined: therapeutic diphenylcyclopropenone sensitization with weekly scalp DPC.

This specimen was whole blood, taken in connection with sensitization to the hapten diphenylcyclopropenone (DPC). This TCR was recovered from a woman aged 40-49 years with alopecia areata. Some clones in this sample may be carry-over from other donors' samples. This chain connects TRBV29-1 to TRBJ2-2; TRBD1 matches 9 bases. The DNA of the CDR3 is TGCAGCGCGGACAGGGGGAACACCGGGGAGCTGTTTTTT. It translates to CSADRGNTGELFF.